This entry lists 30 T cell receptor beta chains sequenced from one sample in a study of vaccination effects on CD4 cells after COVID-19. Antigen-specific CD4+ T cells expanded by the ViraFEST assay with viral peptide pools were then sequenced. Subsequent to approximately 11 days of culture, CD4+ T cells were isolated. Previously uninfected by SARS-CoV-2, the vaccine recipients also showed negative nucleocapsid antibodies. Sequencing used immunoSEQ multiplex PCR; TCRdb keeps in-frame clones, though not all of them. The table lists about 70,000 clones, about four fifths of them singletons. These TCRs' antigens remain unknown. The source material was CD4+ T cells from PBMCs cultured with SARS-CoV-2 spike peptides, sampled before COVID-19 vaccination. Receptor source: a human donor who received a COVID-19 vaccine.

V and J are TRBV28 and TRBJ1-1, with 7 bases matching TRBD1. The germline V gene encodes CDR1 MDHEN and CDR2 SYDVKM. CDR3 length equals 15 residues. Unmatched junction bases numbered 7, after V lost 2 bases and J lost 4 bases. CDR3: CASSLGGAGGTEAFF. In DNA, the CDR3 is TGTGCCAGCAGTTTAGGCGGGGCAGGGGGCACTGAAGCTTTCTTT.

The chain combines TRBV9 with TRBJ1-1; possible D gene TRBD1, 6 bases. V was shortened by 3 bases and J by 4 bases, with 16 bases between the two germline ends. From germline, CDR1 is SGDLS and CDR2 YYNGEE. The CDR3 is 15 amino acids. The CDR3 bases are TGTGCCAGCAGCGACTACAGGGTTGATGGCACTGAAGCTTTCTTT. This gives the protein CASSDYRVDGTEAFF.

The chain links TRBV18 to TRBJ1-1, with 7 bases fitting TRBD1. J gave up 10 bases and V 3 bases, and 8 bases lay outside the gene matches. CDR1 is KGHSH and CDR2 is LQKENI in the germline V gene. This CDR3 has 13 residues. Here the CDR3 reads CASSPGQTPGAFF. The CDR3 DNA follows: TGTGCCAGCTCACCGGGACAGACTCCGGGAGCTTTCTTT.

This chain links TRBV18 with TRBJ1-2; TRBD1 aligns across 7 bases. The CDR3 length is 16 residues. The ends lost 0 bases at V and 4 bases at J; junction bases unmatched: 8. In germline, CDR1 is KGHSH, CDR2 LQKENI. CDR3 protein: CASSPPGQLTFYGYTF. CDR3 nucleotide sequence: TGTGCCAGCTCACCACCGGGACAGTTAACTTTCTATGGCTACACCTTC.

This rearrangement joins TRBV2 to TRBJ2-7; 7 bases align to TRBD2. This CDR3 comprises 15 residues. Germline trimming cut 0 bases from V and 1 base from J; bases unmatched to any gene: 3. From germline, CDR1 is SNHLY and CDR2 FYNNEI. The CDR3 spells CASSEARGGSYEQYV. CDR3 coding DNA: TGTGCCAGCAGTGAAGCGCGGGGAGGGTCCTACGAGCAGTACGTC.

V and J are TRBV5-5 and TRBJ1-2; D gene unclear. CDR1 and CDR2 (germline): SGHKS, YYEKEE (reference sequence). There are 16 residues in the CDR3. The germline V and J ends were trimmed by 2 bases and 2 bases, with 16 bases remaining between them. The CDR3 reads CASSFLEGGVNYGYTF. CDR3 in DNA: TGTGCCAGCAGCTTTCTAGAAGGTGGGGTAAACTATGGCTACACCTTC.

The chain uses TRBV6-5 and TRBJ2-3; a weak D match, TRBD2 (7 bases). V lost 2 bases and J 6 bases, leaving 15 bases between the germline ends. The CDR3 extends over 15 amino acids. The V gene's germline CDR1 is MNHEY and CDR2 SVGAGI. For the CDR3, the DNA is TGTGCCAGCAGTTACAGAGGAGGGGGGGGTGATACGCAGTATTTT. As protein: CASSYRGGGGDTQYF.

The gene calls are TRBV19 and TRBJ1-5, with a weak D call TRBD1 (6 bases). Germline V lookup: CDR1 LNHDA, CDR2 SQIVND (reference sequence). V was pared by 5 bases and J by 1 base, with 9 bases between. This CDR3 region has 14 residues. This chain's CDR3 is CASSGQSSNQPQHF. The CDR3 region has the DNA TGTGCCAGTAGTGGACAGTCCAGCAATCAGCCCCAGCATTTT.

The J gene is TRBJ2-2, the V gene TRBV6-2 or TRBV6-3; either TRBD1 or TRBD2 may fit D (5 bases each). The germline V gene has CDR1 MNHEY and CDR2 SVGEGT. The CDR3 consists of 12 residues. V was pared by 6 bases and J by 9 bases, with 11 bases between. CDR3 in DNA: TGTGCCAGCAGCAACGGGGCACGGGAGCTGTTTTTT. Protein: CASSNGARELFF.

The chain employs TRBV5-1 and TRBJ1-2, with D possibly matching TRBD1 (6 bases). This CDR3 is built from 14 residues. V shed 1 base and J shed 8 bases, with 15 bases lying between them. The germline V gene encodes CDR1 SGHRS and CDR2 YFSETQ. CDR3 nucleotides: TGCGCCAGCAGCTTGTTAGGGGGTCGAGAGGGCTACACCTTC. Residues: CASSLLGGREGYTF.

Points on this clone: Other DNA sequences in this specimen translate into the identical CDR3. The chain employs TRBV9 and TRBJ1-2; no clear D gene. CDR1 is SGDLS, CDR2 YYNGEE, per germline. The CDR3 is 13 residues long. Trimming took off 0 bases at V and 1 base at J, with 4 bases between the two ends. The CDR3 here is CASSVGGNYGYTF. The CDR3 nucleotides read TGTGCCAGCAGCGTAGGCGGTAACTATGGCTACACCTTC.

This chain uses TRBV3-1 (or the pseudogene TRBV3-2) with TRBJ2-5; no clear D. CDR3 size: 17 residues. The V end lost 6 bases, the J end lost 5 bases, and 25 bases lay between the germline ends. Germline V gives CDR1 LGHDT, CDR2 YNNKEL (reference sequence). The CDR3 here is CASRTEGSLGLGETQYF. Here the CDR3 DNA reads TGTGCCAGCAGAACAGAAGGGTCTCTAGGGCTCGGGGAGACCCAGTACTTC.

The chain links TRBV6-5 to TRBJ1-2, with a tentative D call TRBD1 (5 bases). CDR1 MNHEY and CDR2 SVGAGI come from the germline V gene. The germline V and J ends were trimmed by 6 bases and 5 bases, with 13 bases remaining between them. The CDR3 extends over 13 amino acids. The CDR3 region is CASRLIGTYGYTF. CDR3 in DNA: TGTGCCAGCAGATTGATAGGGACTTATGGCTACACCTTC.

In this sample, this clone turned up once. The V gene is TRBV9, the J gene TRBJ1-1; D uncertain. This CDR3 region has 17 residues. Trimming shortened V by 4 bases and J by 0 bases, and 19 bases separated the two germline ends. Germline loops: CDR1 SGDLS, CDR2 YYNGEE. The CDR3 loop is CASSPHLVQSVNTEAFF. In DNA form, the CDR3 reads TGTGCCAGCAGCCCCCATCTAGTACAGTCAGTGAACACTGAAGCTTTCTTT.

The chain employs TRBV29-1 and TRBJ2-5, with 7 nucleotides matching TRBD1. The junction had 1 base not matched to a gene; V was cut back by 4 bases and J by 2 bases. The CDR3 sequence is 12 residues long. CDR1 and CDR2 from the germline V gene are SQVTM and ANQGSEA. In DNA form, the CDR3 reads TGCAGCGTTGGGACAGGTCAAGAGACCCAGTACTTC. It codes for CSVGTGQETQYF.

CDR3 in amino acids: CATSRGGSGASNYGYTF. For the CDR3, the DNA is TGTGCCACCAGCAGGGGTGGGTCGGGGGCCTCTAACTATGGCTACACCTTC. The chain employs TRBV15 and TRBJ1-2; a weak D match, TRBD1 (6 bases). Per germline, CDR1 LNHNV and CDR2 YYDKDF (reference sequence). Deletions cut 3 bases from V and 0 bases from J, with 17 bases between. This CDR3 comprises 17 residues.

This clone was detected only once. The chain carries TRBV7-2 and TRBJ2-2; no reliable D call. The CDR3 is 15 residues long. Trimming shortened V by 2 bases and J by 5 bases, and 12 bases separated the two germline ends. Germline CDR1 is SGHTA and CDR2 is FQGNSA. The CDR3 DNA is TGTGCCAGCAGCTTATCAGGCTTGGGGACCGGGGAGCTGTTTTTT. Protein product: CASSLSGLGTGELFF.

The chain combines TRBV5-5 with TRBJ1-2, with 8 bases identical to TRBD1. The CDR3 covers 15 residues. The junction had 6 bases not matched to a gene; V was cut back by 0 bases and J by 5 bases. Looked up from germline, CDR1 is SGHKS and CDR2 is YYEKEE (reference sequence). The CDR3 DNA reads as TGTGCCAGCAGCTTGGTGGACAGGGCTCCTTATGGCTACACCTTC. Residues: CASSLVDRAPYGYTF.

This clone was recorded a few times. V usage is TRBV5-1 and J usage is TRBJ2-3, with D possibly being TRBD1 (6 bases). The V gene lost 0 bases and the J gene lost 2 bases, with 13 bases spanning the gap. CDR3 length: 16 amino acids. Per germline, CDR1 SGHRS and CDR2 YFSETQ. CDR3 loop: CASSLAGVTTTDTQYF. For the CDR3, the DNA is TGCGCCAGCAGCTTGGCAGGGGTTACCACCACAGATACGCAGTATTTT. The full variable domain, rest sourced from reference TRBV5-1 and TRBJ2-3, is KAGVTQTPRYLIKTRGQQVTLSCSPISGHRSVSWYQQTPGQGLQFLFEYFSETQRNKGNFPGRFSGRQFSNSRSEMNVSTLELGDSALYLCASSLAGVTTTDTQYFGPGTRLTVL.

The chain links TRBV12-3 or TRBV12-4 to TRBJ2-2; the D is unclear. The CDR3 totals 11 residues. Trimming shortened V by 5 bases and J by 4 bases, and 2 bases separated the two germline ends. The CDR3 DNA sequence: TGTGCCAGCAGTACCACCGGGGAGCTGTTTTTT. It is translated as CASSTTGELFF.

The sample holds a few counts of this clone. The chain joins TRBV12-5 to TRBJ1-5; no clear D. The CDR3 is 14 amino acids. Germline V gene data show CDR1 as LGHNT and CDR2 as FRNRAP. Trimming took off 4 bases at V and 8 bases at J, with 15 bases between the two ends. The CDR3 DNA reads TGTGCTAGTGGTTCCGGCCAAACTGGGGAGCCCCAGCATTTT. It yields the protein CASGSGQTGEPQHF.

This clone was seen a few times. This rearrangement joins TRBV19 to TRBJ2-1, with D perhaps TRBD2 (7 bases). This CDR3 is built from 17 residues. The germline V and J ends were trimmed by 1 base and 1 base, with 14 bases remaining between them. Germline V CDR1 and CDR2: LNHDA, SQIVND (reference sequence). CDR3: CASSIAQGRGSYNEQFF. The CDR3, as DNA: TGTGCCAGTAGTATAGCCCAGGGGCGGGGGTCCTACAATGAGCAGTTCTTC.

This clone came up a few times. The chain combines TRBV7-3 with TRBJ1-1, with D unclear. CDR1 and CDR2 (germline): SGHTA, FQGTGA. CDR3 size: 15 residues. The ends were cut back, 2 bases at V and 2 bases at J, with 12 bases in the middle. CDR3 in amino acids: CASSLSPGINTEAFF. The CDR3 nucleotides read TGTGCCAGCAGCTTATCACCGGGAATAAACACTGAAGCTTTCTTT.

This chain connects TRBV19 to TRBJ1-1; D remains ambiguous. The CDR3 length is 13 residues. The germline gives CDR1 LNHDA, CDR2 SQIVND (reference sequence). Trimming shortened V by 10 bases and J by 0 bases, and 12 bases separated the two germline ends. The CDR3 spells CATRGGLNTEAFF. The CDR3 nucleotides read TGTGCCACCCGAGGCGGCTTGAACACTGAAGCTTTCTTT. The entire variable domain, with the rest obtained from reference TRBV19 and TRBJ1-1, is as follows: DGGITQSPKYLFRKEGQNVTLSCEQNLNHDAMYWYRQDPGQGLRLIYYSQIVNDFQKGDIAEGYSVSREKKESFPLTVTSAQKNPTAFYLCATRGGLNTEAFFGQGTRLTVV.

A few counts support this clone. This chain links TRBV24-1 with TRBJ1-2, with D unclear. V lost 0 bases and J 5 bases, leaving 6 bases between the germline ends. This CDR3 spans 13 amino acids. From germline, CDR1 is KGHDR and CDR2 SFDVKD. The DNA for the CDR3 is TGTGCCACCAGTGATTTGGGGTTTTATGGCTACACCTTC. This translates into CATSDLGFYGYTF.

V and J are TRBV2 and TRBJ1-1; D is unclear. This CDR3 contains 13 residues. Trimming took off 4 bases at V and 4 bases at J, with 10 bases between the two ends. The germline gives CDR1 SNHLY, CDR2 FYNNEI. In DNA form, the CDR3 reads TGTGCCAGCAGTGTTATTGATGGCACTGAAGCTTTCTTT. This encodes CASSVIDGTEAFF.

The V gene is TRBV3-1 (or the pseudogene TRBV3-2), the J gene TRBJ2-3; 7 positions match TRBD2. CDR3 length equals 15 residues. V trimming: 1 base; J trimming: 5 bases; junction bases outside the gene matches: 6. Germline V gene data show CDR1 as LGHDT and CDR2 as YNNKEL (reference sequence). CDR3 sequence reads: CASSQVTRGIDTQYF. CDR3 in DNA: TGTGCCAGCAGCCAAGTGACGCGGGGGATAGATACGCAGTATTTT.

In this sample, this clone turned up once. The chain carries TRBV7-2 and TRBJ1-3; D not certain. CDR1 and CDR2 from the germline V gene are SGHTA and FQGNSA. This CDR3 contains 12 residues. The V and J ends lost 5 bases and 3 bases respectively, with 5 bases between them. CDR3 region: CASSSYGNTIYF. The CDR3 DNA sequence: TGTGCCAGCAGCAGCTATGGAAACACCATATATTTT.

The chain recombines TRBV14 with TRBJ1-1, with D possibly matching TRBD1 (6 bases). The germline gives CDR1 SGHDN, CDR2 FVKESK. The CDR3 covers 15 residues. The V gene lost 3 bases and the J gene lost 1 base, with 12 bases spanning the gap. As DNA, the CDR3 is TGTGCCAGCAGCCACAGCCGGACAGCGAACACTGAAGCTTTCTTT. Translation: CASSHSRTANTEAFF.

The chain couples TRBV28 to TRBJ2-7, with a tentative D call TRBD1 (6 bases). The CDR3 spans 13 residues. Germline V gene lookup returns CDR1 MDHEN and CDR2 SYDVKM. The V end lost 8 bases, the J end lost 5 bases, and 16 bases lay between the germline ends. The DNA for the CDR3 is TGTGCCAGCCACCCCGCAGGGGTGCACGAGCAGTACGTC. Its translation: CASHPAGVHEQYV.